This T cell receptor (beta chain) was sequenced in a study of shared clonotypes between healthy human individuals. About the research overall: There were three CD4 naive, three CD4 memory, two CD8 naive and one CD8 memory plates per donor.

Data came from immunoSEQ multiplex PCR; TCRdb stores just in-frame clones and leaves some out. The data contain about 2 million clones, 85% to 95% of them singletons. CDR1 is SEHNR, CDR2 FQNEAQ, per germline (reference sequence). This CDR3 is 13 amino acids long. V was trimmed by 5 bases and J by 12 bases, leaving 17 bases between them. The study's findings and limits: When compared with the clonotypes that were shared by all four sorted-subset donors, the non-shared clonotypes turned out to have lower generation probabilities.

A note on this clone: Antigen specificity is unknown.

Both subsets, CD45RA+ naive and CD45RA-negative memory, were split from the CD4+ cells. Material for sequencing was naive CD4+ T cells sorted from blood. The sample's subset: CD45RA+ positively selected. The chain recombines TRBV7-9 with TRBJ2-1; D gene unclear. The clonotype comes from a man younger than 35 in good health. The CDR3: CASSARAWGGQFF. The CDR3 DNA reads TGTGCCAGCAGCGCACGAGCGTGGGGTGGGCAGTTCTTC.